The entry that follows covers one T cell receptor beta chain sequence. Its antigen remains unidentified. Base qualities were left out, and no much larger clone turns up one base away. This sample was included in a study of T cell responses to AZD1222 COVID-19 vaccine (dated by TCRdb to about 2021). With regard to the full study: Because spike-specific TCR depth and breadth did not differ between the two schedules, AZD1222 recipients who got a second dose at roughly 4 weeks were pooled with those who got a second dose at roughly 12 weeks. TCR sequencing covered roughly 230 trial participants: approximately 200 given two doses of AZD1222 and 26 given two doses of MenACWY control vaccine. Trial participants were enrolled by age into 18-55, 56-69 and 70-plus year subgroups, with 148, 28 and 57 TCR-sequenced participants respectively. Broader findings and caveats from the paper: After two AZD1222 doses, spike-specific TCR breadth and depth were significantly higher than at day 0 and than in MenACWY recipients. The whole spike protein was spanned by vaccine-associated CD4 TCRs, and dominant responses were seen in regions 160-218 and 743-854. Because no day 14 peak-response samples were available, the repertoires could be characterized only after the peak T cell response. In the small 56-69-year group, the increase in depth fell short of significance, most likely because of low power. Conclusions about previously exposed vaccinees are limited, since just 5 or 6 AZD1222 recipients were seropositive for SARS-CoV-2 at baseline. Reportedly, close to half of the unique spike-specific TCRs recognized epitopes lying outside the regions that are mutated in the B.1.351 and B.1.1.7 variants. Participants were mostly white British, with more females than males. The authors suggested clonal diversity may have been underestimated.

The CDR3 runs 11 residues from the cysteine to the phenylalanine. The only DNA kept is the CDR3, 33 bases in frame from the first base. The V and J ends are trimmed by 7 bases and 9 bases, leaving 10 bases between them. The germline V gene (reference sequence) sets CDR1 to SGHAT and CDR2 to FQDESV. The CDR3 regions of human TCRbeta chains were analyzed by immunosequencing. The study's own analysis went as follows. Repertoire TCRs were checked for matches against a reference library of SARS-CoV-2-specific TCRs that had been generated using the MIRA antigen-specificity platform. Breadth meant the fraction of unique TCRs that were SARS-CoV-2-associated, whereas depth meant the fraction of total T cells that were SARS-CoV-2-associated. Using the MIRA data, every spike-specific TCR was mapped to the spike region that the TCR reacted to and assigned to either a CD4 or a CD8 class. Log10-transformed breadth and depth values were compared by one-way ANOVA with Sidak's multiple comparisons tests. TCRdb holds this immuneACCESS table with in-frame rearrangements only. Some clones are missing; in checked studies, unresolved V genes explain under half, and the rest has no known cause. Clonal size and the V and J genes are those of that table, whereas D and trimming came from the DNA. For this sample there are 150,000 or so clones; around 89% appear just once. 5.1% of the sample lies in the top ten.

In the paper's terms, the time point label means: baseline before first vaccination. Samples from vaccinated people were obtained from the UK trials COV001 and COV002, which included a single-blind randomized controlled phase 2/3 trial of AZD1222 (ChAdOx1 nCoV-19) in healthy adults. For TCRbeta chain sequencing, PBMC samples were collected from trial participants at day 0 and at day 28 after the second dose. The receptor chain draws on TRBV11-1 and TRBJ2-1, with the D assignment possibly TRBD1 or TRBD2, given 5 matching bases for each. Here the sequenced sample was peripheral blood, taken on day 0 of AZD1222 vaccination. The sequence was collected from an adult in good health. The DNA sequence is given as TGTGCCAGCACCAACGGGGCTGAGCAGTTCTTC. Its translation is CASTNGAEQFF.